The 6 T cell receptor beta chains given below trace back to one sample, sequenced in a study of cytotoxic CD8 clonotypes in ibrutinib-treated CLL. Sequencing was performed with immunoSEQ multiplex PCR; in TCRdb, only in-frame clones are kept and a portion is missing. The sample holds about 140,000 clones, 80% to 95% seen once. Here the sequenced sample was PBMCs, taken after 12 months of ibrutinib treatment. These receptors originate from a human donor with chronic lymphocytic leukemia.

The V call is TRBV5-6, the J call TRBJ1-1; perhaps TRBD1 as D (5 bases). Trimming took off 4 bases at V and 4 bases at J, with 11 bases between the two ends. CDR1 is SGHDT, CDR2 YYEEEE, per germline. CDR3 length: 13 amino acids. CDR3 amino acids: CASSRQGSTEAFF. The CDR3 nucleotides read TGTGCCAGCAGCCGTCAGGGTAGCACTGAAGCTTTCTTT.

The rearrangement links TRBV28 to TRBJ2-7; no definite D call. Deletions cut 4 bases from V and 1 base from J, with 11 bases between. Germline V gives CDR1 MDHEN, CDR2 SYDVKM. The CDR3 is made up of 14 amino acids. The CDR3 nucleotides read TGTGCCAGCAGTTCCCCGCACGTTTCCTACGAGCAGTACTTC. Its protein product is CASSSPHVSYEQYF.

This clone was seen just once. This rearrangement joins TRBV28 to TRBJ2-5, with D perhaps TRBD1 (6 bases). V gave up 5 bases and J gave up 7 bases, with 17 bases separating them. Germline assignment: CDR1 MDHEN and CDR2 SYDVKM. The CDR3 consists of 14 residues. CDR3 protein: CASSPYRGKVTQYF. The CDR3 coding sequence is TGTGCCAGCAGTCCCTATAGGGGGAAAGTGACCCAGTACTTC.

The V gene is TRBV10-1, the J gene TRBJ2-5; D is tentatively TRBD1 or TRBD2 (6 bases each). V dropped 2 bases and J dropped 2 bases, with 9 bases sitting between them. From germline, CDR1 is WNHNN and CDR2 SYGVQD (reference sequence). CDR3 size: 14 residues. The CDR3 DNA follows: TGCGCCAGCAGTGAGCGGGGGCGACAAGAGACCCAGTACTTC. Its translation is CASSERGRQETQYF.

The chain couples TRBV15 to TRBJ2-7; D gene ambiguous. Germline CDR1 and CDR2: LNHNV and YYDKDF (reference sequence). Trimming shortened V by 0 bases and J by 6 bases, and 9 bases separated the two germline ends. This CDR3 has 13 residues. CDR3 loop: CATSREPLSEQYF. CDR3 in DNA: TGTGCCACCAGCAGAGAACCTCTTAGCGAGCAGTACTTC. The whole variable domain, remainder taken from reference TRBV15 and TRBJ2-7, is DAMVIQNPRYQVTQFGKPVTLSCSQTLNHNVMYWYQQKSSQAPKLLFHYYDKDFNNEADTPDNFQSRRPNTSFCFLDIRSPGLGDTAMYLCATSREPLSEQYFGPGTRLTVT.

The chain is built from TRBV6-5 and TRBJ2-7; TRBD2 aligns across 11 bases. CDR1 and CDR2 from the germline V gene are MNHEY and SVGAGI. J was trimmed by 0 bases and V by 2 bases; bases with no gene match: 0. The CDR3 has 15 residues. This chain's CDR3 is CASSYGTSGSYEQYF. DNA for the CDR3: TGTGCCAGCAGTTACGGGACTAGCGGCTCCTACGAGCAGTACTTC.